The next 13 T cell receptor beta chains were all read from a single sample in a study of T cell repertoires in cytomegalovirus infection. A single record per CDR3 protein comes from TCRdb applying MiXCR to the reads. The sample holds hundreds of thousands of distinct CDR3 sequences; 15% to 20% are singletons and the top ten take about 12%. Sequencing was carried out using PBMCs. Every receptor here comes from a human donor in good health (CMV status not recorded). Some clones in this sample may be carry-over from other donors' samples.

V usage is TRBV20-1 and J usage is TRBJ2-1, with D possibly matching TRBD1 (5 bases). V was cut by 3 bases and J by 11 bases, with 17 bases left in between. From germline, CDR1 is DFQATT and CDR2 SNEGSKA (reference sequence). The CDR3 runs to 13 residues. CDR3 sequence (DNA): TGCAGTGCTAGGCAGGGCCTGTCAGGGAAGCAGTTCTTC. Protein: CSARQGLSGKQFF.

The V and J genes are TRBV20-1 and TRBJ1-5, with 8 bases that match TRBD1. With 6 bases clipped from V and 3 bases from J, the junction kept 7 bases outside the gene matches. The CDR3 runs to 14 residues. CDR1 is DFQATT, CDR2 SNEGSKA, per germline (reference sequence). CDR3 amino acids: CSAPGTGFNQPQHF. In nucleotides, the CDR3 is TGCAGTGCACCCGGGACAGGATTCAATCAGCCCCAGCATTTT.

This clonotype was observed at least ten times. The J gene is TRBJ1-1, the V gene TRBV12-3 or TRBV12-4; D unresolved. The CDR3 is 14 amino acids. Trimming left V 5 bases short and J 1 base short, with 11 bases between. In nucleotides, the CDR3 is TGTGCCAGCAGTCCGCAGGTAGAGAACACTGAAGCTTTCTTT. As protein: CASSPQVENTEAFF.

The rearrangement links TRBV27 to TRBJ1-5; tentative D call: TRBD1 (5 bases). V lost 3 bases and J 7 bases, leaving 13 bases between the germline ends. CDR3 length: 14 amino acids. Germline CDR1 and CDR2: MNHEY and SMNVEV (reference sequence). This chain's CDR3 is CASSFGTEGQPQHF. DNA for the CDR3: TGTGCCAGCAGTTTTGGCACGGAGGGGCAGCCCCAGCATTTT.

This chain joins TRBV6-2 or TRBV6-3 and TRBJ2-7; 7 bases line up with TRBD2. J lost 0 bases, V lost 10 bases, and 9 bases had no gene match. The CDR3 extends over 14 amino acids. CDR1 and CDR2 (germline): MNHEY, SVGEGT. The CDR3 nucleotides read TGTGCCACCGGGAGGCGGGGGACCTCCTACGAGCAGTACTTC. Protein: CATGRRGTSYEQYF.

This clonotype occurred a few times. The chain is built from TRBV11-2 and TRBJ2-7; 7 bases are a match to TRBD1. The length of the CDR3 is 16 residues. Germline values: CDR1 SGHAT, CDR2 FQNNGV. The V and J ends lost 5 bases and 3 bases, in that order; junction bases with no gene match: 13. CDR3 residues: CASSHMTGPSYYEQYF. The DNA of the CDR3 is TGTGCCAGCAGCCACATGACAGGGCCAAGCTACTACGAGCAGTACTTC.

The chain links TRBV19 to TRBJ1-5, with unresolved D. CDR1 LNHDA and CDR2 SQIVND come from the germline V gene (reference sequence). The CDR3 has 15 residues. V was pared by 2 bases and J by 0 bases, with 8 bases between. DNA of the CDR3: TGTGCCAGTAGTATAAAACCAGATAGCAATCAGCCCCAGCATTTT. The encoded protein is CASSIKPDSNQPQHF.

The table lists this clonotype with many counts. The CDR3 DNA reads TGTGCCAGCAGCTCGACACGGCCAATGAACACTGAAGCTTTCTTT. Its translation is CASSSTRPMNTEAFF. This sequence joins TRBV7-2 and TRBJ1-1; D gene uncertain. Germline assignment: CDR1 SGHTA and CDR2 FQGNSA. CDR3 length: 15 residues. Trimming removed 4 bases from V and 0 bases from J, with 12 bases in between.

The table lists this clonotype with many counts. V gene TRBV7-2 combines with J gene TRBJ2-3, with D perhaps TRBD2 (5 bases). The CDR3 is made up of 14 amino acids. Germline V gives CDR1 SGHTA, CDR2 FQGNSA. Trimming cost V 4 bases and J 4 bases, with 12 bases left between them. CDR3 region: CASSSADFADTQYF. CDR3 coding DNA: TGTGCCAGCAGCTCTGCGGACTTTGCAGATACGCAGTATTTT.

V is TRBV5-1 and J is TRBJ2-1; D remains unclear. Germline CDR1 is SGHRS and CDR2 is YFSETQ. The CDR3 covers 15 residues. V was pared by 1 base and J by 8 bases, with 16 bases between. CDR3 loop: CASSLRVKGGHEQFF. The CDR3 coding sequence is TGCGCCAGCAGCTTGCGTGTGAAGGGCGGCCATGAGCAGTTCTTC.

This clonotype was observed many times. V and J are TRBV12-3 or TRBV12-4 and TRBJ1-1; D ambiguous. Trimming took 3 bases from V and 5 from J, leaving 7 bases between them. This CDR3 region has 12 residues. The CDR3 sequence is CASSFAGTEAFF. The CDR3 DNA sequence: TGTGCCAGCAGTTTTGCTGGGACTGAAGCTTTCTTT.

This clonotype was seen at least ten times. This chain connects TRBV18 to TRBJ1-2; TRBD1 matches at 10 bases. With V trimmed by 0 bases and J by 4 bases, 5 bases remained unmatched. Germline assignment: CDR1 KGHSH and CDR2 LQKENI. CDR3 length: 16 residues. The CDR3 is CASSPPSGQGGYGYTF. The DNA of the CDR3 is TGTGCCAGCTCACCACCGTCCGGACAGGGGGGCTATGGCTACACCTTC.

This clonotype was counted a few times. The chain recombines TRBV5-1 with TRBJ2-2; D is possibly TRBD2 (6 bases). The germline V gene encodes CDR1 SGHRS and CDR2 YFSETQ. The V gene lost 4 bases and the J gene lost 0 bases, with 7 bases spanning the gap. This CDR3 is 14 amino acids long. DNA of the CDR3: TGCGCCAGCAGCCGGGACTCGAACACCGGGGAGCTGTTTTTT. It encodes CASSRDSNTGELFF.